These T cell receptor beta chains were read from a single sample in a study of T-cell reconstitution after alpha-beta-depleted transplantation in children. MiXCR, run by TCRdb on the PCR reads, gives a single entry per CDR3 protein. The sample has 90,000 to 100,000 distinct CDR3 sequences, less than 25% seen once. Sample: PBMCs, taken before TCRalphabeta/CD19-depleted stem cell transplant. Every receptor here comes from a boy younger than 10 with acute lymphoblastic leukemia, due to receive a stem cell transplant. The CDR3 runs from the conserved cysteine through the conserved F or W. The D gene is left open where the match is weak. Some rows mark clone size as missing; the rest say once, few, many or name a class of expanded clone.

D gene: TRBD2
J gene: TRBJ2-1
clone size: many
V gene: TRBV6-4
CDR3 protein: CASSASGSSYNEQFF
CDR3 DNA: TGTGCCAGCAGTGCTAGCGGGAGCTCCTACAATGAGCAGTTCTTC

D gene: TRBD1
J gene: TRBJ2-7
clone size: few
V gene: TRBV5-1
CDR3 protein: CASSSETGTVNEQYF
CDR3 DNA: TGCGCCAGCAGCTCGGAAACCGGGACAGTCAACGAGCAGTACTTC

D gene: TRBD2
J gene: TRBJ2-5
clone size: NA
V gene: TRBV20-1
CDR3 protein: CSANGGGETQYF
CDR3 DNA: TGCAGTGCTAACGGGGGGGGTGAGACCCAGTACTTC

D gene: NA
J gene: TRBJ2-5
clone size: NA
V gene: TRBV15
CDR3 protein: CATSRGFAERSETQYF
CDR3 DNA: TGTGCCACCAGCAGAGGATTCGCGGAAAGAAGTGAGACCCAGTACTTC

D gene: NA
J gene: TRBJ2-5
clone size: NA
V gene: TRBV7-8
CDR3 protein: CASSVRKTQYF
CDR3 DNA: TGTGCCAGCAGCGTAAGGAAGACCCAGTACTTC

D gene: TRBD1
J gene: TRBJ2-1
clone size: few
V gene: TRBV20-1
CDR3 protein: CSARVPQTGNEQFF
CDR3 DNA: TGCAGTGCCCGCGTACCCCAGACAGGGAATGAGCAGTTCTTC

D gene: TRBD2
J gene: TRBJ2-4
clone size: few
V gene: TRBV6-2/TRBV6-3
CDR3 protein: CASSTGVSGRAWNIQYF
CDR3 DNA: TGTGCCAGCAGTACCGGTGTTAGCGGGAGGGCCTGGAACATTCAGTACTTC

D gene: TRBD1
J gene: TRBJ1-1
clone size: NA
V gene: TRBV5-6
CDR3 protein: CASSLTGVNTEAFF
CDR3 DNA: TGTGCCAGCAGCTTGACAGGGGTGAACACTGAAGCTTTCTTT

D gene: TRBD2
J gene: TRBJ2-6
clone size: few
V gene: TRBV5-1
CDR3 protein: CASSWGTGTSANVLTF
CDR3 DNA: TGCGCCAGCAGCTGGGGCACAGGGACTAGTGCCAACGTCCTGACTTTC

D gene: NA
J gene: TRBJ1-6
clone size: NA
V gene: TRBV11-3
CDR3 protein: CASSFGGDSPLHF
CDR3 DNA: TGTGCCAGCAGCTTCGGGGGGGACTCACCCCTCCACTTT

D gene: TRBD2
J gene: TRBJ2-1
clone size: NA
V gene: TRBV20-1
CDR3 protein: CSARDPLAGHNEQFF
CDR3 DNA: TGCAGTGCTAGGGATCCCCTAGCGGGACACAATGAGCAGTTCTTC

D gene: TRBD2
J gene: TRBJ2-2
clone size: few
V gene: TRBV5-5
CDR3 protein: CASSLEGGRAPGELFF
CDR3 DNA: TGTGCCAGCAGCTTGGAGGGCGGGAGGGCCCCCGGGGAGCTGTTTTTT

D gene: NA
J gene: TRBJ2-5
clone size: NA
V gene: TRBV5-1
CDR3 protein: CASSLGTGFKGETQYF
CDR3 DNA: TGCGCCAGCAGCTTGGGAACGGGCTTCAAAGGGGAGACCCAGTACTTC

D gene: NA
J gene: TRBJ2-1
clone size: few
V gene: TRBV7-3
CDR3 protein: CASSPDQTGEQFF
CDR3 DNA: TGTGCCAGCAGCCCAGATCAAACGGGTGAGCAGTTCTTC

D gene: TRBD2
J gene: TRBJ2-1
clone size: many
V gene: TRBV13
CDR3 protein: CASTTSGGTYNEQFF
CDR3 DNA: TGTGCCAGCACCACTAGCGGAGGGACCTACAATGAGCAGTTCTTC

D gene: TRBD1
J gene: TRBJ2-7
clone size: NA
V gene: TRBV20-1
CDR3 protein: CSASRQGRSDEQYF
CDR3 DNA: TGCAGTGCTAGCCGACAGGGTAGATCGGACGAGCAGTACTTC

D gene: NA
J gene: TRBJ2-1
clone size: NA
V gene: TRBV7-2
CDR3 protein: CASSLGLGPSNEQFF
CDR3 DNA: TGTGCCAGCAGCTTAGGACTGGGCCCTTCCAATGAGCAGTTCTTC

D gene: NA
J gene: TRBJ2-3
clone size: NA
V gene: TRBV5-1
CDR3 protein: CASSFGAERLTDTQYF
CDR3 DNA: TGCGCCAGCAGCTTTGGGGCGGAGAGACTCACAGATACGCAGTATTTT

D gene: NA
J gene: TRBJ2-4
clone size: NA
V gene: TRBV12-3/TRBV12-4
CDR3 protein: CASSPTLGPNIQYF
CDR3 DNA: TGTGCCAGCAGCCCTACCCTGGGGCCAAACATTCAGTACTTC

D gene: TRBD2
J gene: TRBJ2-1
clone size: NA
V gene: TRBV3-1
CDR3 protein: CASSQVGGGTSGGLQFF
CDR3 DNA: TGTGCCAGCAGCCAAGTGGGGGGGGGGACTAGCGGAGGGCTGCAGTTCTTC

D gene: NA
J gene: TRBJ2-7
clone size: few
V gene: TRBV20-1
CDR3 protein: CSASGGAPEQYF
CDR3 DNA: TGCAGTGCTAGCGGAGGGGCCCCCGAGCAGTACTTC

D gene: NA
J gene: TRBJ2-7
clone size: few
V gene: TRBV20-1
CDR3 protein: CSARVRRRAYEQYF
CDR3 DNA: TGCAGTGCTAGAGTTCGGCGGAGGGCCTACGAGCAGTACTTC

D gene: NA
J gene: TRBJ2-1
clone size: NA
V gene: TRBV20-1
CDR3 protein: CSANLRPYNEQFF
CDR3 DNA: TGCAGTGCTAATTTACGGCCCTACAATGAGCAGTTCTTC

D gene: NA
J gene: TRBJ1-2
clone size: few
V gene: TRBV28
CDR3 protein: CASSLFGQSYGYTF
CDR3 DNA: TGTGCCAGCAGTTTATTCGGCCAGTCGTATGGCTACACCTTC

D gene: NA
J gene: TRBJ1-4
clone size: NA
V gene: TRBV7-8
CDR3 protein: CASSRRLLQQGTNEKLFF
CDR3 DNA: TGTGCCAGCAGCCGACGACTCCTACAACAGGGAACTAATGAAAAACTGTTTTTT

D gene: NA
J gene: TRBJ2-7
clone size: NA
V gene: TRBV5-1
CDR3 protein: CASMGDSFYEQYF
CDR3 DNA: TGCGCCAGCATGGGGGACTCCTTCTACGAGCAGTACTTC

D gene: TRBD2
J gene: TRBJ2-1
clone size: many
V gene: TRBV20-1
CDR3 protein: CSALAPSGGRNEQFF
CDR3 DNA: TGCAGTGCCCTCGCTCCTAGCGGAGGAAGGAATGAGCAGTTCTTC

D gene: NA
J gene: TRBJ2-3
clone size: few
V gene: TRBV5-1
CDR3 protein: CASSLTGTAPDTQYF
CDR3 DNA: TGCGCCAGCAGCTTGACCGGGACCGCTCCAGATACGCAGTATTTT

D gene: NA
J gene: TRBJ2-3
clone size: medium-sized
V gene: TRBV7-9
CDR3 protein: CASSLGIGGVLEDTQYF
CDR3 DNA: TGTGCCAGCAGCTTAGGAATCGGCGGAGTGCTCGAAGATACGCAGTATTTT

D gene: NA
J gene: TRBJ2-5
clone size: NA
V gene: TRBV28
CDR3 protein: CASSKGGAPETQYF
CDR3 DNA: TGTGCCAGCAGCAAAGGAGGGGCCCCAGAGACCCAGTACTTC

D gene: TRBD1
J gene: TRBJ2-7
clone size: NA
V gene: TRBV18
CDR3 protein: CASSPNRGAGGQYF
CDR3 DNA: TGTGCCAGCTCACCGAACAGGGGGGCTGGAGGGCAGTACTTC

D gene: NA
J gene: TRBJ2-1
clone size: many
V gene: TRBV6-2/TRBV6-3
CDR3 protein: CASSYPSSYNEQFF
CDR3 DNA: TGTGCCAGCAGTTATCCGAGCTCCTACAATGAGCAGTTCTTC

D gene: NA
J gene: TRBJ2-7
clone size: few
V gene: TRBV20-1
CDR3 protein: CSADRGGSYEQYF
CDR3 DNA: TGCAGTGCGGACCGGGGCGGATCCTACGAGCAGTACTTC

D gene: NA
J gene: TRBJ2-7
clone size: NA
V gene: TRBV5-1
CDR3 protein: CASSLQMNGETQYF
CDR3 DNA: TGCGCCAGCAGCTTGCAAATGAACGGAGAAACGCAGTACTTC

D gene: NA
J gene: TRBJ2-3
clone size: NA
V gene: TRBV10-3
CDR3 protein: CAISDHPDMDLSDTQYF
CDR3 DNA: TGTGCCATCAGTGACCATCCGGACATGGACCTTTCTGATACGCAGTATTTT

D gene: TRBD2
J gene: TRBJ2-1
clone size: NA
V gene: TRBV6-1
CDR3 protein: CATESAGLASYNEQFF
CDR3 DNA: TGTGCCACCGAGTCTGCCGGACTAGCGAGTTACAATGAGCAGTTCTTC

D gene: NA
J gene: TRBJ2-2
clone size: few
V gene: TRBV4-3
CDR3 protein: CASSQDLGWSGELFF
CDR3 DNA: TGCGCCAGCAGCCAAGATCTCGGGTGGTCCGGGGAGCTGTTTTTT

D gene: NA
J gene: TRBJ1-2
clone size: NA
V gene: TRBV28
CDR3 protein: CASSLYSPGAYGGYTF
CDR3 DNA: TGTGCCAGCAGTTTATATTCCCCGGGGGCTTACGGTGGCTACACCTTC

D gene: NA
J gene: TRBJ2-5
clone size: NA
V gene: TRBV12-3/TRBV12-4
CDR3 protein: CASSLGTAETQYF
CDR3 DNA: TGTGCCAGCAGTCTCGGGACTGCCGAGACCCAGTACTTC

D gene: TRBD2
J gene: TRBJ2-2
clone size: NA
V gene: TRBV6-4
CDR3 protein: CASSGGTSGGPGELFF
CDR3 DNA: TGTGCCAGCAGTGGAGGGACTAGCGGAGGGCCCGGGGAGCTGTTTTTT

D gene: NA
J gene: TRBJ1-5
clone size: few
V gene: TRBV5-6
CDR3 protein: CASSLGGYNQPQHF
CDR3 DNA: TGTGCCAGCAGCTTGGGGGGGTACAATCAGCCCCAGCATTTT

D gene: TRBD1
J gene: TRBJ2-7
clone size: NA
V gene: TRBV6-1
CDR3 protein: CASSPGQFSYEQYF
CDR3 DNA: TGTGCCAGCAGCCCGGGACAGTTCTCCTACGAGCAGTACTTC

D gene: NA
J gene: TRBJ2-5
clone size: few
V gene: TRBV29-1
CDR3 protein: CSVGLTQETQYF
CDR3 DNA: TGCAGCGTCGGACTAACCCAAGAGACCCAGTACTTC

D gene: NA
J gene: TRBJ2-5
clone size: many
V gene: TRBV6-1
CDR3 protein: CASSEIPGTQYF
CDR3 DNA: TGTGCCAGCAGTGAAATTCCGGGGACCCAGTACTTC

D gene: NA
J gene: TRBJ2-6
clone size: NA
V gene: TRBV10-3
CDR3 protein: CAISGDGANVLTF
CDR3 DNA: TGTGCCATCAGTGGTGATGGGGCCAACGTCCTGACTTTC

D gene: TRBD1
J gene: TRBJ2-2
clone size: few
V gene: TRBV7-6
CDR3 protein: CASQGASNTGELFF
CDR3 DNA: TGTGCCAGCCAGGGGGCCTCGAACACCGGGGAGCTGTTTTTT

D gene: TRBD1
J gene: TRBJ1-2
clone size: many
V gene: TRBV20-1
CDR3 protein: CSARDGQGVVGGYTF
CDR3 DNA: TGCAGTGCCAGAGACGGACAGGGGGTGGTCGGCGGCTACACCTTC

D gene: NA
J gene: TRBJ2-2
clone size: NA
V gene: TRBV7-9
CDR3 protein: CASSLWTTLNTGELFF
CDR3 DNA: TGTGCCAGCAGCTTATGGACCACCCTTAACACCGGGGAGCTGTTTTTT

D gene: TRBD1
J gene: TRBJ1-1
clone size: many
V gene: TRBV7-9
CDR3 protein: CASSPGTGASGTEAFF
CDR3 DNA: TGTGCCAGCAGCCCAGGGACAGGGGCTTCGGGCACTGAAGCTTTCTTT

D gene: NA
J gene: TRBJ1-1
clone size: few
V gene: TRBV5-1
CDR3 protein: CASSLGGFAEAFF
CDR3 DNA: TGCGCCAGCAGCTTGGGGGGGTTCGCTGAAGCTTTCTTT

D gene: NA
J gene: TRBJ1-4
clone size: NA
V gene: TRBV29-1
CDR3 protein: CSVSTGAQTNEKLFF
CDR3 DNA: TGCAGCGTATCAACAGGTGCCCAAACTAATGAAAAACTGTTTTTT